The present T cell receptor (beta chain) was sequenced within a study of cytomegalovirus exposure and HLA in healthy donors (dated 2017 in TCRdb). As for the study more broadly: According to an earlier analysis of 587 of the donors, about 179 million T cells yielded 120 million or so unique TCR beta sequences and approximately 300 Gb of sequence data. Approximately 330 gigabases of sequencing data and around 88 million unique TCR sequences made up an early release that covered 500 to 650 HLA-typed donors. Among the roughly 390 genotyped donors, around 81% belonged to the genetic ancestry cluster associated with self-reported Caucasian donors. The study aimed to test whether signatures of past pathogen exposure could be identified by cataloging public T cell receptors. The T cell repertoires of some 700 subjects were profiled by immunosequencing and related to cytomegalovirus serostatus. Besides the first cohort of hundreds of subjects, a separate validation cohort made up of roughly 130 different subjects was used. To predict cytomegalovirus infection status, the study brought together high-throughput TCR immunosequencing, statistical association of individual TCRs with disease status, and machine learning. A later analysis re-analyzed previously published TCR beta repertoires from 550 to 700 donors and added high-resolution HLA genotyping to study TCR occurrence patterns. Rather than drawing on any new phenotypic data, the later analysis identified candidate immune exposures from TCR beta sequences and the way those sequences occurred across donors. In an earlier analysis of 500 to 650 of the donors, high-throughput TCR beta sequencing was used to judge whether each TCR beta V gene segment behaved as functional or pseudogenic. Donor age, sex, ethnicity and CMV serostatus were compiled together with the repertoire data. A later genetic analysis used genome-wide SNP genotypes for about three fifths of the roughly 700 donors, treating that subset as a discovery cohort. All discovery cohort repertoires had been generated using a single sequencing platform. HLA typing covered class I and class II loci at four-digit resolution. The number of donors typed differed by locus, with 629-630 for A, B, C, DRB1 and DQB1, roughly 520 for DQA1, over 600 for DPA1, and some 440 for DPB1. Several DR-DQ haplotypes were handled as single units for association and clustering because linkage in the cohort was strong. Across 398 genotyped donors of the cohort, an average of roughly 250,000 unique TCR beta nucleotide sequences per donor were sequenced, and 15% to 20% of those sequences were non-productive.

The cohort comprised hundreds of healthy bone marrow donors. At the time of sampling, all cohort members were nominally healthy, though unrecorded immune exposures were likely present. The donor was CMV seropositive and was included in the group of some 290 seropositive cohort members. A peripheral blood sample was provided by each donor, and peripheral blood mononuclear cells were used for TCR beta sequencing. The Qiagen DNeasy Blood Extraction Kit was used to extract genomic DNA from the blood cell samples. The full study reports these points: Presence/absence analyses assumed roughly uniform sequencing depth across donors, an assumption that may not hold. Immune exposure information for the cohort was limited to CMV serostatus. A further reported finding was that TCR beta sequences accurately predicted the HLA-A and HLA-B alleles for most subjects in the first cohort. A few of the identified cytomegalovirus-associated TCR beta chains were confirmed in vitro to be specific for cytomegalovirus antigens. In a later genetic analysis, fewer N-insertions in productive TCRs were reported among donors in an Asian-associated ancestry cluster than the approximately 710-donor mean. According to a later analysis, most CMV-associated TCR beta chains appeared to be HLA-restricted, and the HLA associations seemed to be driven largely by CMV exposure. The earlier analysis of fewer than 750 of the donors excluded over 15 rarely observed V segments, including chromosome 9 orphons, because counts were too low. Because some donors lacked HLA typing at each locus, the association tests relied only on the typed subset. Most TCR sequences were observed very rarely across donors, whereas some public TCRs were present in many individuals. Some IMGT-functional V segments, including TRBV6-2 and TRBV6-3, could not be told apart with the 87-base-pair reads, so those segments were excluded. Strong co-occurrence of HLA alleles, especially DR and DQ, made assigning TCR associations to individual alleles difficult. A later analysis found that HLA-associated TCR beta chains were more clonally expanded and had lower generation probabilities than equally common non-associated chains. Only TCR beta chains were sequenced in this cohort, and the absence of alpha or paired-chain data limited detectable features. The study listed 150 to 200 TCR beta chains as associated with cytomegalovirus. An association between a missense DCLRE1C variant and V-gene and J-gene trimming of TCR beta chains was found in a later genetic analysis and replicated in an independent cohort. A later analysis found that TCR association rates varied across HLA loci, with DRB1 alleles showing the most associated TCRs and HLA-C alleles the fewest. According to the authors, the approach could potentially be generalized to other disease states and immunological phenotypes. A later analysis associated 15,000 to 20,000 TCR beta sequences with specific HLA alleles at a false discovery rate of 0.05. Cytomegalovirus status was reported to be diagnosed by the classifier with high specificity and sensitivity in both the original and validation cohorts. Linkage disequilibrium might explain the correlated functional status among segregating V segments, but an unknown experimental factor could not be ruled out. A cluster of highly shared sequence variants was judged likely to represent a technical artifact of the sequencing pipeline. A later analysis reported that several top co-occurrence clusters appeared linked to parvovirus B19, influenza, CMV and Epstein-Barr virus. Broadly in line with IMGT annotations, most TCR beta V segments showed up in productive rearrangements about 87% or about 30% of the time in an earlier analysis of approximately 600 of the donors.

The CDR1 and CDR2 encoded by the germline V gene are SGHRS and YFSETQ. From V the trimming removes 4 bases and from J it removes 7 bases, while the gene matches leave 11 bases of the junction unaccounted for. The CDR3 runs 17 residues from the cysteine to the phenylalanine. The only DNA kept is the CDR3, 51 bases in frame from the first base. With respect to this clone: Its antigen is unknown. Per-base qualities were not stored, and no clone one base away is much larger.

The library relied on the immunoSEQ multiplex PCR assay. For the multiplex PCR, a mixture combining 60 forward primers for TCR Vbeta segments and 13 reverse primers for TCR Jbeta segments was used. Amplification of the CDR3 region of rearranged TCR beta genes was performed with a multiplex PCR assay on genomic DNA. On the Illumina HiSeq System, the amplified TCR beta libraries were sequenced as 87-base-pair reads. The study's own analysis went as follows. A later analysis tallied around 80 million unique TCR beta chains across the approximately 670 repertoires, and some 12 million of those chains were shared by two or more donors. Raw reads were error-corrected and collapsed into unique sequences by a nearest-neighbor algorithm in which closely related sequences were merged to remove PCR and sequencing errors. Alignment of CDR3 sequences to IMGT reference sequences was used to assign V, D and J gene segments. For a sequence to be retained, at least a six-nucleotide match to both a V gene segment and a J gene segment was required. A rearrangement counted as productive if the CDR3 had no stop codons and remained in frame with V and J, and every other rearrangement counted as non-productive. CDR3 was defined by IMGT convention, running from the second conserved V-encoded cysteine to the conserved J-encoded phenylalanine. Sequences without an unambiguous match to a single V gene segment were excluded from the earlier analysis of 450 to 650 of the donors. In an earlier analysis of some 590 of the donors, V segments were called functional above 56.7% productive rearrangements and were called segregating when the between-donor standard deviation exceeded 5%. A statistical classification framework was built to diagnose cytomegalovirus status from the catalog of TCR beta chain sequences. In a later analysis, V and J genes were assigned by comparing TCR nucleotide sequences against IMGT/GENE-DB human TR gene sequences. In a later analysis, CDR3 sequences and most-parsimonious VDJ recombination scenarios were assigned using the TCRdist pipeline. In a later analysis, each TCR beta chain was defined by its CDR3 amino acid sequence together with its V-gene family, and reads lacking a unique V-gene family were excluded. As a way to deal with suspected cross-contamination and a sequencing artifact, a later analysis dropped 450 to 600 nucleotide sequences that were highly shared and had low generation probability. For each public chain, a later analysis derived a clonal expansion index from normalized ranks of inferred template counts within each repertoire. In a later analysis, generation probabilities were computed using a VDJ recombination model fitted to out-of-frame rearrangements, and the results were checked against IGoR. A later analysis scored TCR-TCR, TCR-HLA and TCR-CMV co-occurrence with hypergeometric tests, applying a repertoire-size bias correction to TCR pairs. In a later analysis, false discovery rates were estimated by permuting HLA or CMV assignments 20 times. In a later analysis, co-occurring TCRs were grouped using DBSCAN, and TCRdist sequence similarity was added for clustering within HLA-allele-positive subsets. Co-occurrence clustering excluded repertoires with fewer than 30,000 or more than 120,000 public chains, plus five with anomalous nucleotide sharing. The table was pulled from immuneACCESS by TCRdb, which kept in-frame rearrangements only. Such tables lose some clones; where checked, under half of the loss comes from unresolved V genes, and the rest has no known cause. That table furnishes V, J and clone size, whereas the DNA furnished D and trimming. A total of 180,000 or so clones appear in this sample, approximately 85% of them only once. Clones ranked in the top ten supply about a tenth of the sample.

The sequence joins TRBV5-1 to TRBJ2-2; TRBD1 matches 12 bases in the middle. The sample taken for sequencing was PBMCs. The source is a man younger than 30 in good health and CMV-seropositive. The CDR3 in this case is CASSLNRDRGRSGELFF. The sequenced DNA is TGCGCCAGCAGCCTGAACCGGGACAGGGGGCGAAGCGGGGAGCTGTTTTTT.